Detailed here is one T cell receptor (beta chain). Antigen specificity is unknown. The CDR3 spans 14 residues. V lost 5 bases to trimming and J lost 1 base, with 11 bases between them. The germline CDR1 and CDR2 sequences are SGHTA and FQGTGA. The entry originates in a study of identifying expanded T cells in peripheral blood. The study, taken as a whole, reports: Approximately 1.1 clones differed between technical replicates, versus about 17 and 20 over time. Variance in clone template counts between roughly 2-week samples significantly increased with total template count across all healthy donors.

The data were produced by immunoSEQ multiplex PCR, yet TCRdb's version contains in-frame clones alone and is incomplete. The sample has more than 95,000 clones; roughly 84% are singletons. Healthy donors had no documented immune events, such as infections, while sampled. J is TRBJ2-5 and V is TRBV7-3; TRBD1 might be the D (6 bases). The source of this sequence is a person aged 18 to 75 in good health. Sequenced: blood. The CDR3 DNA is TGTGCCAGCAGCCCAGGGGCGGGCCAAGAGACCCAGTACTTC. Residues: CASSPGAGQETQYF.